One and the same sample provided the 17 T cell receptor beta chains below, sequenced in a study of blood T cell repertoires in COVID-19. TCRdb's table, derived via immunoSEQ multiplex PCR, lists solely in-frame clones and lacks some. Among 70,000 to 100,000 clones listed, 88% were seen once. Sequencing input: peripheral blood. Every receptor here comes from a human donor in a cohort sampled during active COVID-19.

The rearrangement links TRBV4-3 to TRBJ1-2; no definite D call. Germline values: CDR1 LGHNA, CDR2 YSLEER. The CDR3 has 16 residues. Trimming left V 4 bases short and J 5 bases short, with 20 bases between. The CDR3 is CASSPEVGTEGYGYTF. The CDR3 nucleotides are TGCGCCAGCAGCCCAGAGGTAGGTACGGAGGGTTATGGCTACACCTTC.

The chain recombines TRBV9 with TRBJ2-5, with D uncertain. Germline CDR1 SGDLS, CDR2 YYNGEE. V was shortened by 2 bases and J by 0 bases, with 8 bases between the two germline ends. The CDR3 is 14 amino acids. CDR3 amino acids: CASSVRSYQETQYF. For the CDR3, the DNA is TGTGCCAGCAGCGTCAGGTCCTACCAAGAGACCCAGTACTTC.

The chain combines TRBV20-1 with TRBJ1-3; D remains unclear. The CDR3 totals 11 residues. Trimming pared 2 bases from V and 8 bases from J, leaving 7 bases between. Germline V gene lookup returns CDR1 DFQATT and CDR2 SNEGSKA (reference sequence). CDR3 in DNA: TGCAGTGCTAGATGGCAGGACACCATATATTTT. It encodes CSARWQDTIYF.

The chain recombines TRBV16 with TRBJ1-2; no firm D call. The CDR3 extends over 13 amino acids. V lost 3 bases and J lost 3, with 8 bases in between. Germline V gene sequence: CDR1 KGHSY, CDR2 FQNENV. CDR3 nucleotide sequence: TGTGCCAGCAGCCATGGGGAGGACTATGGCTACACCTTC. Translation: CASSHGEDYGYTF.

The gene calls are TRBV24-1 and TRBJ1-2; 7 bases match TRBD1. Looked up from germline, CDR1 is KGHDR and CDR2 is SFDVKD. This CDR3 region has 12 residues. J was trimmed by 8 bases and V by 7 bases; bases with no gene match: 6. As DNA, the CDR3 is TGTGCCACCAGCGAGGGGGCGTGGGGCTACACCTTC. Translated, it gives CATSEGAWGYTF.

This chain links TRBV6-6 with TRBJ2-2, with 8 nucleotides matching TRBD2. Looked up from germline, CDR1 is MNHNY and CDR2 is SVGAGI (reference sequence). The V gene end was trimmed by 5 bases and the J gene end by 0 bases; junction bases not matched to a gene: 11. CDR3 length equals 18 residues. The CDR3 DNA sequence: TGTGCCAGCAGTCCCAGAAATGTAGCGGGGTCGAACACCGGGGAGCTGTTTTTT. Its protein is CASSPRNVAGSNTGELFF.

The chain carries TRBV29-1 and TRBJ2-1; no definite D call. Trimming removed 4 bases from V and 4 bases from J, with 2 bases in between. CDR3 length equals 10 residues. CDR1 is SQVTM and CDR2 is ANQGSEA in the germline V gene. The CDR3 loop is CSVAYNEQFF. The CDR3 region has the DNA TGCAGCGTTGCGTACAATGAGCAGTTCTTC.

This chain joins TRBV19 and TRBJ1-5; D is uncertain. This CDR3 is 12 amino acids long. The germline gives CDR1 LNHDA, CDR2 SQIVND (reference sequence). V shed 5 bases and J shed 7 bases, with 9 bases lying between them. The CDR3 protein is CASSFSGQPQHF. The CDR3 coding sequence is TGTGCCAGTAGTTTTTCTGGCCAGCCCCAGCATTTT.

The rearrangement links TRBV6-5 to TRBJ1-5, with D perhaps TRBD1 (5 bases). Germline V gene sequence: CDR1 MNHEY, CDR2 SVGAGI. This CDR3 comprises 14 residues. Trimming cost V 4 bases and J 9 bases, with 16 bases left between them. CDR3 sequence reads: CASSLGGVGGPQHF. The DNA of the CDR3 is TGTGCCAGCAGTTTGGGTGGTGTGGGGGGGCCCCAGCATTTT.

This sequence joins TRBV5-1 and TRBJ2-3; 7 nucleotides line up with TRBD2. Germline values: CDR1 SGHRS, CDR2 YFSETQ. V was pared by 2 bases and J by 0 bases, with 6 bases of the junction left unmatched. The CDR3 contains 16 residues. CDR3 loop: CASSLSSGASTDTQYF. CDR3 DNA: TGCGCCAGCAGCTTATCAAGCGGGGCTAGCACAGATACGCAGTATTTT. Combining the CDR3 with reference TRBV5-1 and TRBJ2-3 gives the whole variable domain KAGVTQTPRYLIKTRGQQVTLSCSPISGHRSVSWYQQTPGQGLQFLFEYFSETQRNKGNFPGRFSGRQFSNSRSEMNVSTLELGDSALYLCASSLSSGASTDTQYFGPGTRLTVL.

J is TRBJ2-6 and V is TRBV14, with a possible D match to TRBD1 (5 bases). V lost 4 bases, J lost 4 bases, and 20 bases lay in between. This CDR3 region has 18 residues. Germline CDR1 SGHDN, CDR2 FVKESK. CDR3 in amino acids: CASSPPGLVVTGANVLTF. As DNA, the CDR3 is TGTGCCAGCAGCCCCCCAGGGTTGGTAGTGACAGGGGCCAACGTCCTGACTTTC. Full variable domain (outside the CDR3, taken from reference TRBV14 and TRBJ2-6): EAGVTQFPSHSVIEKGQTVTLRCDPISGHDNLYWYRRVMGKEIKFLLHFVKESKQDESGMPNNRFLAERTGGTYSTLKVQPAELEDSGVYFCASSPPGLVVTGANVLTFGAGSRLTVL.

The chain is built from TRBV28 and TRBJ2-2, with 9 nucleotides matching TRBD2. In germline, CDR1 is MDHEN, CDR2 SYDVKM. V was pared by 7 bases and J by 3 bases, with 12 bases of the junction left unmatched. The CDR3 runs 17 residues. The CDR3 DNA reads as TGTGCCAGCAACGAACCTGGCGGGAGGGCCGACACCGGGGAGCTGTTTTTT. Protein sequence: CASNEPGGRADTGELFF.

V is TRBV28 and J is TRBJ2-5; the match to TRBD2 covers 7 bases. With V trimmed by 2 bases and J by 5 bases, 5 bases remained unmatched. Germline CDR1 and CDR2: MDHEN and SYDVKM. The CDR3 is 14 amino acids. CDR3 in amino acids: CASSLGGGWETQYF. CDR3 DNA sequence: TGTGCCAGCAGTTTAGGGGGAGGGTGGGAGACCCAGTACTTC.

The genes are TRBV6-5 and TRBJ2-5; 10 nucleotides match TRBD2. The CDR3 runs 15 residues. The J segment lost 6 bases and the V segment lost 8 bases, leaving 12 bases of the junction unmatched. CDR1 and CDR2 from the germline V gene are MNHEY and SVGAGI. Here the CDR3 DNA reads TGTGCCAGCCAGATCACTAGCGGGGCTATAAAGACCCAGTACTTC. Its protein is CASQITSGAIKTQYF.

The chain combines TRBV25-1 with TRBJ1-4, with a weak D call TRBD1 (6 bases). V lost 0 bases and J lost 7, with 12 bases in between. This CDR3 comprises 15 residues. The germline V gene encodes CDR1 MGHDK and CDR2 SYGVNS. In DNA form, the CDR3 reads TGTGCCAGCAGTGAATATATACAGGGTGGTGAAAAACTGTTTTTT. Amino acids: CASSEYIQGGEKLFF. Looking up the rest from reference TRBV25-1 and TRBJ1-4 gives the full variable domain: EADIYQTPRYLVIGTGKKITLECSQTMGHDKMYWYQQDPGMELHLIHYSYGVNSTEKGDLSSESTVSRIRTEHFPLTLESARPSHTSQYLCASSEYIQGGEKLFFGSGTQLSVL.

This chain links TRBV29-1 with TRBJ2-3, with TRBD2 matching over 8 bases. CDR1 is SQVTM and CDR2 is ANQGSEA in the germline V gene. The length of the CDR3 is 16 residues. The V segment lost 7 bases and the J segment 1 base; nucleotides outside the gene matches: 13. This CDR3 is CSAPGVKTSGTDTQYF. CDR3 sequence (DNA): TGCAGCGCCCCTGGGGTAAAGACTAGCGGCACAGATACGCAGTATTTT.

The rearrangement links TRBV7-2 to TRBJ2-3; D uncertain. Per the germline V gene, CDR1 is SGHTA and CDR2 is FQGNSA. This CDR3 comprises 12 residues. V dropped 4 bases and J dropped 6 bases, with 8 bases sitting between them. The CDR3 region has the DNA TGTGCCAGCAGCTCGGAGTCTGATACGCAGTATTTT. This translates into CASSSESDTQYF.